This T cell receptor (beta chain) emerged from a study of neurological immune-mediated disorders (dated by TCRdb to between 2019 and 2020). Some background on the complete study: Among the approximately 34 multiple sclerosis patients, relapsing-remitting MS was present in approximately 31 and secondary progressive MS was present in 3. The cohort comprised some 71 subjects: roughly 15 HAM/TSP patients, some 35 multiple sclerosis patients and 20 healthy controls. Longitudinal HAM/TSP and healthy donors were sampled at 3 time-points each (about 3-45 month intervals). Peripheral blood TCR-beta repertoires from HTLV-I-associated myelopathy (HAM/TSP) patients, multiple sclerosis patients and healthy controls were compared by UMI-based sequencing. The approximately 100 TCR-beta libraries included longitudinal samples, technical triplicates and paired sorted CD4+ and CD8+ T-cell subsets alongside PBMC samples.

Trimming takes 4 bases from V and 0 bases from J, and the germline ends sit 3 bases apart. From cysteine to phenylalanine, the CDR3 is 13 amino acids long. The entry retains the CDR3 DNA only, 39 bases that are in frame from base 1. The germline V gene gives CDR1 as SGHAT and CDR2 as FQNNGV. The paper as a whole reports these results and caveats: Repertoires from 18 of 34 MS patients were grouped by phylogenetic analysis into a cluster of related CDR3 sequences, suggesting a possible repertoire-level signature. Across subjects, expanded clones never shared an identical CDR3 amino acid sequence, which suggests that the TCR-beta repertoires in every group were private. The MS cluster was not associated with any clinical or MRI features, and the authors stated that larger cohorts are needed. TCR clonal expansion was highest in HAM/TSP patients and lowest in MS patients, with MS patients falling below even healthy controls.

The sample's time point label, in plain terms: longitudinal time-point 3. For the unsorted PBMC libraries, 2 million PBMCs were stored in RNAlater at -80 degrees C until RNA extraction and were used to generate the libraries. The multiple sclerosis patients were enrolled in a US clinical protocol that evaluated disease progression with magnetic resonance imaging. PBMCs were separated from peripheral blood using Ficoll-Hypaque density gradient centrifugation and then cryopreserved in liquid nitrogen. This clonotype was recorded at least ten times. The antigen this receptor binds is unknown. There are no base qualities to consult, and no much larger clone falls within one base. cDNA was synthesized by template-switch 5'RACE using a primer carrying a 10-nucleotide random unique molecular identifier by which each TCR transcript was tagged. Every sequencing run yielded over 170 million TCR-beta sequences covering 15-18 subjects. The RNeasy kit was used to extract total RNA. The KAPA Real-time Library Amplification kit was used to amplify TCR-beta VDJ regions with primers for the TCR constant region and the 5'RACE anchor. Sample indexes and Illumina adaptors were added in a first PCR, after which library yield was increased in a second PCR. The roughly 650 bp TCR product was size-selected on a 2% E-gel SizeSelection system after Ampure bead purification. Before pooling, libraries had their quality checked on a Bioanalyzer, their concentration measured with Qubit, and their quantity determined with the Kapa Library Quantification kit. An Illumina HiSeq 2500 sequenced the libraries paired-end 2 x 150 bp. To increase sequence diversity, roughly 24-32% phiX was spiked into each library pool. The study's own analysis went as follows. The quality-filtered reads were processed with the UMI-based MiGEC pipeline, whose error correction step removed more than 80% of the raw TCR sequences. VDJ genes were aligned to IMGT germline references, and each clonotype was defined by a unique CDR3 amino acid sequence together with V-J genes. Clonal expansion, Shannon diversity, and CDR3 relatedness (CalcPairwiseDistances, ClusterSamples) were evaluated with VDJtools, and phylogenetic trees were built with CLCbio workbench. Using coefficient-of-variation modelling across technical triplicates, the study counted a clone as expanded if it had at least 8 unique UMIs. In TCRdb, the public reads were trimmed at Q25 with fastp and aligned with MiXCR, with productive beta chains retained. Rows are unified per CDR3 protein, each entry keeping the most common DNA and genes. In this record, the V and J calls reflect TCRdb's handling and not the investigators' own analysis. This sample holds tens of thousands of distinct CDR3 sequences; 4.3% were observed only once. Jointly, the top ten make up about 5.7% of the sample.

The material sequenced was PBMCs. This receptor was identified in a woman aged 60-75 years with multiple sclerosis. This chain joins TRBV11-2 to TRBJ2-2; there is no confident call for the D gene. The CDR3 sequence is CASSSSNTGELFF. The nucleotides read TGTGCCAGCAGCTCCTCGAACACCGGGGAGCTGTTTTTT.